Listed below are T cell receptor beta chains from one sample, sequenced in a study of control samples from healthy donors and cancer patients. Some clones are missing from TCRdb's copy, which holds only in-frame ones; the method was immunoSEQ multiplex PCR. The top ten clones hold 28% of a sample with fewer than 90,000 clones, over 75% of them seen once. The sequencing sample was made of blood. All receptors come from a man aged 50 or older in good health. The CDR3 runs from the conserved cysteine through the conserved F or W. A D gene is named only where the DNA matches it firmly. Clone sizes are given selectively: once, few, many, or a class where the clone is expanded.

D,J,size,V,DNA,CDR3
NA,TRBJ2-5,NA,TRBV9,TGTGCCAGCAGCAACAGGGATACCCAACAAGAGACCCAGTACTTC,CASSNRDTQQETQYF
TRBD2,TRBJ2-3,once,TRBV5-4,TGTGCCAGCAGCTCACTCGGGACTAGCGGGGTGGGTTGGGATACGCAGTATTTT,CASSSLGTSGVGWDTQYF
NA,TRBJ2-2,NA,TRBV19,TGTGCCAGTAGCGGATACATCCAGAACACCGGGGAGCTGTTTTTT,CASSGYIQNTGELFF
NA,TRBJ2-5,NA,TRBV5-1,TGCGCCAGCAGCTTGGGGACGGTCCAAGAGACCCAGTACTTC,CASSLGTVQETQYF
NA,TRBJ1-2,NA,TRBV12-3/TRBV12-4,TGTGCCAGCAGAACGTCTGCTATTAGCTACACCTTC,CASRTSAISYTF
NA,TRBJ1-1,few,TRBV13,TGTGCCAGCAGCTTAAGCAGGAGCGAAGCTTTCTTT,CASSLSRSEAFF
NA,TRBJ2-7,NA,TRBV19,TGTGCCAGTATGATGGGGGTAGGCGGAACCTACGAGCAGTACTTC,CASMMGVGGTYEQYF
NA,TRBJ1-2,NA,TRBV5-1,TGCGCCAGCAGCTTGATCGGTTTTAGGAGGGACGGATATGGCTACACCTTC,CASSLIGFRRDGYGYTF
NA,TRBJ1-4,NA,TRBV28,TGTGCCAGCAGTCAAAGCACAGGGTTGGGATCGTTTTATGACGAAAAACTGTTTTTT,CASSQSTGLGSFYDEKLFF
NA,TRBJ1-1,NA,TRBV11-3,TGTGCCAGCAGCTCCGATGGGGTAACTGAAGCTTTCTTT,CASSSDGVTEAFF
NA,TRBJ1-1,NA,TRBV6-2/TRBV6-3,TGTGCCAGCAGATACAGGGACGGGACTGAAGCTTTCTTT,CASRYRDGTEAFF
NA,TRBJ1-3,NA,TRBV19,TGTGCCAGTCGGGACGGGAGCTCTGGAAACACCATATATTTT,CASRDGSSGNTIYF
NA,TRBJ2-1,NA,TRBV5-1,TGCGCCAGCAGCTTAGGGCCGCGACAGTACAATGAGCAGTTCTTC,CASSLGPRQYNEQFF
NA,TRBJ1-6,NA,TRBV7-2,TGTGCCAGCAGCCCGTCCGTTTCACCCCTCCACTTT,CASSPSVSPLHF
NA,TRBJ1-1,NA,TRBV19,TGTGCCAGTAGTATCCGGGACACGAACACTGAAGCTTTCTTT,CASSIRDTNTEAFF